The rows below give T cell receptor beta chains drawn from one sample of a study of post-analysis software for immune sequencing data. Each CDR3 protein gets one entry after TCRdb re-called the PCR reads with MiXCR. The repertoire includes 170,000 or so distinct CDR3 sequences, approximately 30% of them detected once, and about 1.4% sits in the top ten. The sample was blood. The source is a girl under 18 with multiple sclerosis. Both conserved end residues are trimmed from each CDR3.

j_gene: TRBJ2-5; v_gene: TRBV27; CDR3aa: ASSLSIGRALGTQY
j_gene: TRBJ2-1; v_gene: TRBV20-1; CDR3aa: SATGTSGGVYNEQF
j_gene: TRBJ2-1; v_gene: TRBV27; CDR3aa: ASTVDAGNEQF
j_gene: TRBJ2-5; v_gene: TRBV3-1; CDR3aa: ASSAGTLREQY
j_gene: TRBJ2-3; v_gene: TRBV12-3/TRBV12-4; CDR3aa: ASSLQGTQTDTQY
j_gene: TRBJ2-1; v_gene: TRBV7-8; CDR3aa: ASSPRGGENEQF
j_gene: TRBJ2-5; v_gene: TRBV20-1; CDR3aa: SASRDSMTQETQY
j_gene: TRBJ2-7; v_gene: TRBV5-1; CDR3aa: ASSPIAGAPSGSGEQY
j_gene: TRBJ2-3; v_gene: TRBV6-1; CDR3aa: ASTGFGWGASYTDTQY
j_gene: TRBJ1-5; v_gene: TRBV6-1; CDR3aa: ASRLGQGDQPQH
j_gene: TRBJ2-5; v_gene: TRBV3-1; CDR3aa: ASSQEHRLLGEQY
j_gene: TRBJ2-5; v_gene: TRBV2; CDR3aa: ASTQGGETQY
j_gene: TRBJ2-5; v_gene: TRBV27; CDR3aa: ASSLSQGVRVQY
j_gene: TRBJ2-6; v_gene: TRBV4-1; CDR3aa: ASSQTGTGGGVLT
j_gene: TRBJ2-3; v_gene: TRBV6-4; CDR3aa: ASSRASGTTDTQY
j_gene: TRBJ1-5; v_gene: TRBV12-3/TRBV12-4; CDR3aa: ASSPFKGRGPFEWGNQPQH
j_gene: TRBJ1-6; v_gene: TRBV3-1; CDR3aa: ASTPGGPYNSPLH
j_gene: TRBJ2-1; v_gene: TRBV5-1; CDR3aa: ASSSTGGYNERF
j_gene: TRBJ1-1; v_gene: TRBV12-3/TRBV12-4; CDR3aa: ASSLGAGNTEAF
j_gene: TRBJ1-2; v_gene: TRBV30; CDR3aa: AWSGEGALSYGYT
j_gene: TRBJ2-1; v_gene: TRBV20-1; CDR3aa: SARSLGDEQF
j_gene: TRBJ2-5; v_gene: TRBV7-2; CDR3aa: ASSFRGGSPHEQY
j_gene: TRBJ1-2; v_gene: TRBV20-1; CDR3aa: SARLWTAANYGYT
j_gene: TRBJ2-7; v_gene: TRBV20-1; CDR3aa: SATPSPYYEQY